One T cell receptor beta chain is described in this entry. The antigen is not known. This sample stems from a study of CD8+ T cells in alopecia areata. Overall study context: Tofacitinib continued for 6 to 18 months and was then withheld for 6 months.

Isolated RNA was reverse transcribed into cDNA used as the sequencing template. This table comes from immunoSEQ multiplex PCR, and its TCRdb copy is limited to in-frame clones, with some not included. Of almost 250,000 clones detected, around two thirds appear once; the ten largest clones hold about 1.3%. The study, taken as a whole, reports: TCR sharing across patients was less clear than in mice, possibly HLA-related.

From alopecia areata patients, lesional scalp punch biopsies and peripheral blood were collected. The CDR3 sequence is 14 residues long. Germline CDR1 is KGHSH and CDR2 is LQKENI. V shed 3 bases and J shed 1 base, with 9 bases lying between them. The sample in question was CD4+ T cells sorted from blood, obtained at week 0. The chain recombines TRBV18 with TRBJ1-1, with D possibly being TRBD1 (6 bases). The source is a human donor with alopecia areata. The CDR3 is CASSPQGGNTEAFF. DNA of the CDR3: TGTGCCAGCTCACCTCAAGGGGGGAACACTGAAGCTTTCTTT.